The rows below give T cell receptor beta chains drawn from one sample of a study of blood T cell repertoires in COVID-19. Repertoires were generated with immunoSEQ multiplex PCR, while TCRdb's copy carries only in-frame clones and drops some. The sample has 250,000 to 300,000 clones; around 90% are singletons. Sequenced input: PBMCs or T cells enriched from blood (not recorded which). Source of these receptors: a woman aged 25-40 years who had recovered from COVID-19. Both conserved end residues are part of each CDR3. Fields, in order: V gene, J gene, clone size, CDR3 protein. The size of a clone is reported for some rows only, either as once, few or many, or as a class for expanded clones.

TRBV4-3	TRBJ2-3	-	CASSQDLARDSTDTQYF
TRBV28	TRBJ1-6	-	CASSHDRGENSPLHF
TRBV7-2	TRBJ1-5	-	CASRLSRDRNQPQHF
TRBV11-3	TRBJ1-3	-	CASSRGPADTIYF
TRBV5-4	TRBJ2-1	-	CASSSRTGQGYNEQFF
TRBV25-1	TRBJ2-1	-	CASSEDVTGGYNEQFF
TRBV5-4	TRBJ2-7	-	CASNEGTSGSNEQYF
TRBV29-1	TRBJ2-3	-	CSVESRGRDTQYF
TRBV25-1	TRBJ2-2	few	CASSPTGLTGELFF
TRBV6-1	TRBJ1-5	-	CASSEVGDQPQHF
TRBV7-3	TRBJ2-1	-	CASSLVVAGGRNEQFF
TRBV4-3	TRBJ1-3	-	CASSQDRGNTIYF
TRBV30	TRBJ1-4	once	CAWSVRATGKGEKLFF
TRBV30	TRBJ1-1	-	CAWARGQGAEAFF
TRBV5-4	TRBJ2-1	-	CASSYDRLNGNEQFF
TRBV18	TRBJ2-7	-	CASSLRGLTSGSNEQYF
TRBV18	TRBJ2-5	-	CASSPQAYSTETQYF
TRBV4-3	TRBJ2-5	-	CASSQDRAGGGETQYF
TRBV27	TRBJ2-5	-	CASSPQGLQETQYF
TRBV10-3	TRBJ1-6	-	CAISDPLGRPGSPLHF
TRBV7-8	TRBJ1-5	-	CASSSGRGSSNQPQHF
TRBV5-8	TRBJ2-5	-	CASSLGPGRETQYF
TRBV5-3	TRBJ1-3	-	CARSAPGAPPRSDTIYF
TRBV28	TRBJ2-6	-	CASSSTGSGANVLTF
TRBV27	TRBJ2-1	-	CASSSRRTSGRTYNEQFF
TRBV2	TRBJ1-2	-	CASSEQGTNYGYTF
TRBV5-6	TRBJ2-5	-	CASSQRFSSQETQYF
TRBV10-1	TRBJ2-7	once	CASRASGDYEQYF
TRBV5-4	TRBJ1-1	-	CASSPMTGNTEAFF
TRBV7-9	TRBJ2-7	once	CASSFIEFYEQYF
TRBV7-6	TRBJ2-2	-	CASSLARGTVRYTGELFF
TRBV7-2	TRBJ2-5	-	CASTRRRGPGPPETQYF
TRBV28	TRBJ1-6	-	CASRSDRGSYNSPLHF
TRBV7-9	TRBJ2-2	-	CASSLAGTSGNTGELFF
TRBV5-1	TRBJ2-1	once	CASSLGSGGYNEQFF
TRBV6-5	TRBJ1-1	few	CASSTRTGQAFF
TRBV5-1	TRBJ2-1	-	CASSLGQGANEQFF
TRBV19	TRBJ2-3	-	CASSKITGGGGTDTQYF
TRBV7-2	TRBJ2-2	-	CASSFLLTGELFF
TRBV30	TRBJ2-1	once	CAWSVRRAVAGDYNEQFF
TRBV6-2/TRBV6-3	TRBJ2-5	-	CASSEAEDQETQYF
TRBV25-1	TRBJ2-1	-	CASTKPGLAGSYEQFF
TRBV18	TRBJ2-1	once	CASSPAGESGEQFF
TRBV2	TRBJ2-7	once	CASSSNLGGVEEQYF
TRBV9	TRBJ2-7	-	CASSVDGMRLREQYF
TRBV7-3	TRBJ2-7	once	CASSLRPDRSSYEQYF
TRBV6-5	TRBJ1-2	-	CASRTGTGVFDGYTF
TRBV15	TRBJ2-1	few	CATSTTSGRVNEQFF
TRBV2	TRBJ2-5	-	CASSDVSGGQETQYF